This T cell receptor (beta chain) was captured by sequencing in a study of beta chain features in type 1 diabetes. cDNA synthesis used the whole RNA isolate, giving expressed TCRB sequences. Only in-frame clones appear in the TCRdb table, and some are missing; sequencing was by immunoSEQ multiplex PCR. Of about 160,000 clones listed, 6.5% to 9.5% are singletons. For this clone: The antigen is not known.

The V and J ends lost 4 bases and 7 bases respectively, with 14 bases between them. The germline V gene encodes CDR1 SGHDN and CDR2 FVKESK. CDR3 length equals 14 residues. Broader study findings: TCRB CDR3 length was moderately but significantly reduced in all four CD4+ subsets of Type 1 diabetes patients. Patients showed naive, central memory and Treg TCRB repertoires that appeared more similar than those of healthy donors. Junctions at VDJ sites from type 1 diabetes patients had fewer insertions and more deletions.

Sequenced sample: central memory CD4+ T cells from blood. The J gene is TRBJ2-1, the V gene TRBV14, with D perhaps matching TRBD2 (5 bases). This TCR was sampled from a woman aged 40-49 years with type 1 diabetes. CDR3 sequence: CASSPASKRNEQFF. DNA of the CDR3: TGTGCCAGCAGCCCTGCTAGCAAACGTAATGAGCAGTTCTTC.